This entry lists 22 T cell receptor beta chains sequenced from one sample in a study of blood T cell repertoires in COVID-19. Produced via immunoSEQ multiplex PCR; TCRdb's table is partial and in-frame only. The table includes 160,000 or so clones, 80% to 90% detected once. Sequenced sample: PBMCs or T cells enriched from blood (not recorded which). The receptors were gathered from a woman aged 45-59 years who had recovered from COVID-19.

V usage is TRBV18 and J usage is TRBJ1-5; 9 positions agree with TRBD1. The CDR3 extends over 14 amino acids. The junction had 6 bases not matched to a gene; V was cut back by 6 bases and J by 6 bases. Germline values: CDR1 KGHSH, CDR2 LQKENI. CDR3 in DNA: TGTGCCAGCTCGGAAGGGACAGGGTCTCAGCCCCAGCATTTT. This encodes CASSEGTGSQPQHF.

CDR3 residues: CASKSVGADNEQFF. The CDR3 nucleotides read TGTGCCAGCAAAAGTGTCGGTGCGGACAATGAGCAGTTCTTC. This sequence joins TRBV6-6 and TRBJ2-1; D unresolved. There are 14 residues in the CDR3. V was trimmed by 7 bases and J by 5 bases, leaving 15 bases between them. Germline CDR1 MNHNY, CDR2 SVGAGI (reference sequence).

The chain links TRBV21-1 to TRBJ1-5. TRBV21-1 is tagged as a pseudogene. This CDR3 spans 14 amino acids. The CDR3, as DNA: TGTGCCAGCAGCAACGCGGCTAAAAGAGCGCCCCAGCATTTT. This sequence encodes CASSNAAKRAPQHF.

The chain joins TRBV19 to TRBJ2-3, with 13 nucleotides matching TRBD2. CDR1 is LNHDA, CDR2 SQIVND, per germline (reference sequence). Germline trimming cut 6 bases from V and 5 bases from J; bases unmatched to any gene: 11. The CDR3 totals 17 residues. CDR3 loop: CASRGDGLAGDIDTQYF. Written as DNA, the CDR3 is TGTGCCAGTAGGGGAGACGGACTAGCGGGGGACATAGATACGCAGTATTTT.

This clone was counted once. The chain has TRBV3-1 (or the pseudogene TRBV3-2) and TRBJ2-5; the match to TRBD2 covers 7 bases. Germline trimming cut 7 bases from V and 5 bases from J; bases unmatched to any gene: 25. Germline CDR1 and CDR2: LGHDT and YNNKEL (reference sequence). This CDR3 region has 19 residues. CDR3 DNA: TGTGCCAGCACCTCAGGGAGGGCTGCAGCGGTGGGTTATGGGGAGACCCAGTACTTC. Its protein product is CASTSGRAAAVGYGETQYF.

This clone was seen just once. This chain connects TRBV7-9 to TRBJ2-1, with TRBD1 identical over 7 bases. CDR1 SEHNR and CDR2 FQNEAQ come from the germline V gene (reference sequence). J lost 5 bases, V lost 8 bases, and 6 bases had no gene match. The CDR3 is 13 residues long. This CDR3 reads CASGLTGNNEQFF. The CDR3 DNA reads TGTGCCAGCGGATTGACAGGGAACAATGAGCAGTTCTTC.

The V call is TRBV5-5, the J call TRBJ2-1, with a possible D match to TRBD2 (7 bases). Germline V CDR1 and CDR2: SGHKS, YYEKEE (reference sequence). The V and J ends lost 4 bases and 7 bases respectively, with 24 bases between them. CDR3 length equals 17 residues. The CDR3 coding sequence is TGTGCCAGCAGCCCCAACCATCCGGATGAGGGGGGGAATGAGCAGTTCTTC. It specifies CASSPNHPDEGGNEQFF.

The chain has TRBV27 and TRBJ2-7; 10 nucleotides line up with TRBD2. The CDR3 consists of 14 residues. Germline loops: CDR1 MNHEY, CDR2 SMNVEV (reference sequence). V trimming: 7 bases; J trimming: 2 bases; junction bases outside the gene matches: 5. The CDR3 DNA follows: TGTGCCAGCAACAGAGCGGGGGGGCCCTACGAGCAGTACTTC. It yields the protein CASNRAGGPYEQYF.

J is TRBJ2-7 and V is TRBV3-1 (or the pseudogene TRBV3-2), with 7 bases aligning to TRBD1. CDR1 LGHDT and CDR2 YNNKEL come from the germline V gene (reference sequence). Trimming took 4 bases from V and 3 from J; bases not matched to a gene: 12. The CDR3 spans 16 residues. CDR3 DNA sequence: TGTGCCAGCAGCCTTTCTAATCAAGGGGGCGGCTACGAGCAGTACTTC. Amino acids: CASSLSNQGGGYEQYF.

The chain links TRBV3-1 (or the pseudogene TRBV3-2) to TRBJ1-2; D possibly corresponds to TRBD1 (6 bases). Trimming shortened V by 3 bases and J by 6 bases, and 17 bases separated the two germline ends. The CDR3 sequence is 15 residues long. Per the germline V gene, CDR1 is LGHDT and CDR2 is YNNKEL (reference sequence). DNA for the CDR3: TGTGCCAGCAGCCACAAAGGGGGTCGAGTCAATGGCTACACCTTC. Its protein product is CASSHKGGRVNGYTF.

The rearrangement joins TRBV18 to TRBJ1-1, with 11 bases that match TRBD1. Trimming removed 6 bases from V and 5 bases from J; junction bases left unmatched: 8. The germline V gene has CDR1 KGHSH and CDR2 LQKENI. CDR3 length: 15 amino acids. The CDR3 DNA reads as TGTGCCAGCTCCCCGAGGACAGGGGGCTTGACTGAAGCTTTCTTT. Translation: CASSPRTGGLTEAFF.

The genes are TRBV20-1 and TRBJ2-3; TRBD2 is a possible D gene (6 bases). This CDR3 region has 14 residues. Germline assignment: CDR1 DFQATT and CDR2 SNEGSKA (reference sequence). V shed 3 bases and J shed 0 bases, with 10 bases lying between them. The CDR3 spells CSASRGISTDTQYF. CDR3 coding DNA: TGCAGTGCTAGTCGCGGGATAAGCACAGATACGCAGTATTTT.

The CDR3 DNA reads as TGTGCCACCGACTCCGGGGGACAGATATCTAACTATGGCTACACCTTC. Its protein product is CATDSGGQISNYGYTF. The rearrangement links TRBV28 to TRBJ1-2, with TRBD1 identical over 7 bases. The germline gives CDR1 MDHEN, CDR2 SYDVKM. The CDR3 covers 16 residues. The V gene end was trimmed by 10 bases and the J gene end by 0 bases; junction bases not matched to a gene: 14.

This chain connects TRBV27 to TRBJ1-1, with TRBD1 matching over 9 bases. Unmatched junction bases numbered 7, after V lost 6 bases and J lost 2 bases. Germline V gene data show CDR1 as MNHEY and CDR2 as SMNVEV (reference sequence). The CDR3 covers 15 residues. Here the CDR3 reads CASRKGDRENTEAFF. For the CDR3, the DNA is TGTGCCAGCAGAAAAGGGGACAGGGAAAACACTGAAGCTTTCTTT.

The J gene is TRBJ2-2, the V gene TRBV11-2; the D gene is possibly TRBD1 (6 bases). Trimming left V 0 bases short and J 4 bases short, with 15 bases between. The CDR3 loop spans 17 amino acids. Per the germline V gene, CDR1 is SGHAT and CDR2 is FQNNGV. CDR3 in DNA: TGTGCCAGCAGCTTAGAGCTTTGGCAGGGGCGCACCGGGGAGCTGTTTTTT. Protein product: CASSLELWQGRTGELFF.

The V gene is TRBV4-3, the J gene TRBJ2-1; D unresolved. Germline V gene sequence: CDR1 LGHNA, CDR2 YSLEER. V shed 0 bases and J shed 3 bases, with 6 bases lying between them. CDR3 length equals 14 residues. The CDR3 DNA follows: TGCGCCAGCAGCCAAGACCCAAACTACAATGAGCAGTTCTTC. It encodes CASSQDPNYNEQFF.

This chain uses TRBV27 with TRBJ1-2; no clear D gene. The V end was cut by 2 bases, the J end by 6 bases, with 13 bases between. The CDR3 contains 14 residues. CDR1 is MNHEY, CDR2 SMNVEV, per germline (reference sequence). The CDR3 coding sequence is TGTGCCAGCAGTTTAACCGGGATCCTCCATGGCTACACCTTC. This codes for CASSLTGILHGYTF.

V and J are TRBV7-8 and TRBJ1-6; D is perhaps TRBD1 (5 bases). Germline V gives CDR1 SGHVS, CDR2 FQNEAQ. V was clipped by 8 bases and J by 10 bases, with 21 bases between them. The CDR3 runs 15 residues. CDR3 protein: CASFPLGRDESPLHF. As DNA, the CDR3 is TGTGCCAGCTTCCCGCTGGGGAGGGACGAATCACCCCTCCACTTT.

V is TRBV7-3 and J is TRBJ2-7; 9 bases agree with TRBD2. CDR3 length: 13 amino acids. J gave up 7 bases and V 2 bases, and 3 bases lay outside the gene matches. The germline gives CDR1 SGHTA, CDR2 FQGTGA. In DNA, the CDR3 is TGTGCCAGCAGCTTAGCGGGGGGGGGAGAGCAGTACTTC. It codes for CASSLAGGGEQYF. The full variable domain, rest sourced from reference TRBV7-3 and TRBJ2-7, is GAGVSQTPSNKVTEKGKYVELRCDPISGHTALYWYRQSLGQGPEFLIYFQGTGAADDSGLPNDRFFAVRPEGSVSTLKIQRTERGDSAVYLCASSLAGGGEQYFGPGTRLTVT.

The CDR3 DNA reads as TGTGCCAGCAGCAGCGGGGGCCACACCATATATTTT. Its translation: CASSSGGHTIYF. The rearrangement joins TRBV9 to TRBJ1-3; weak D call: TRBD1 (6 bases). Trimming shortened V by 4 bases and J by 8 bases, and 10 bases separated the two germline ends. The CDR3 runs to 12 residues. The germline gives CDR1 SGDLS, CDR2 YYNGEE.

The chain uses TRBV15 and TRBJ1-4, with 7 bases that match TRBD1. The CDR3 sequence is 11 residues long. Germline CDR1 reads LNHNV; CDR2 reads YYDKDF (reference sequence). The J segment lost 6 bases and the V segment lost 8 bases, leaving 0 bases of the junction unmatched. This chain's CDR3 is CATQGDEKLFF. The CDR3 DNA reads TGTGCCACCCAGGGGGATGAAAAACTGTTTTTT.

The rearrangement links TRBV5-1 to TRBJ2-4; maybe TRBD1 (6 bases). The germline CDR1 and CDR2 sequences are SGHRS and YFSETQ. V lost 0 bases to trimming and J lost 3 bases, with 10 bases between them. The CDR3 sequence is 15 residues long. The CDR3 region is CASSLAPGDKNIQYF. DNA of the CDR3: TGCGCCAGCAGCTTGGCCCCAGGGGACAAAAACATTCAGTACTTC.